The 22 T cell receptor beta chains given below trace back to one sample, sequenced in a study of T cell responses to AZD1222 COVID-19 vaccine. Profiled with immunoSEQ multiplex PCR; TCRdb holds only in-frame clones, not every one. The sample has about 160,000 clones; over 75% are singletons. Here the sequenced sample was peripheral blood, taken 28 days after the second AZD1222 dose. The receptors derive from an adult who received the AZD1222 COVID-19 vaccine.

This chain links TRBV2 with TRBJ1-1; D unresolved. The germline CDR1 and CDR2 sequences are SNHLY and FYNNEI. The CDR3 extends over 12 amino acids. Trimming stripped 6 bases from V and 10 bases from J, with 15 bases between. Written as DNA, the CDR3 is TGTGCCAGCAGCGGAGATCAGCGGGGAGCTTTCTTT. Translated: CASSGDQRGAFF.

This clone has only one observation. CDR3 bases: TGTGCCAGCAGTGAATGGGTGGGGGGGTATAATTCACCCCTCCACTTT. It yields the protein CASSEWVGGYNSPLHF. The chain combines TRBV6-1 with TRBJ1-6; D is perhaps TRBD1 (5 bases). Trimming removed 2 bases at V and 4 bases at J, with 12 bases between. The germline gives CDR1 MNHNS, CDR2 SASEGT. This CDR3 comprises 16 residues.

The genes are TRBV5-1 and TRBJ2-7, with D possibly TRBD1 on 5 matching bases. The germline V gene encodes CDR1 SGHRS and CDR2 YFSETQ. Trimming removed 0 bases at V and 3 bases at J, with 10 bases between. There are 14 residues in the CDR3. The CDR3 nucleotides read TGCGCCAGCAGCTTGGGACAGCTTTACTACGAGCAGTACTTC. Translating gives CASSLGQLYYEQYF.

The chain carries TRBV5-4 and TRBJ1-5; no reliable D call. V lost 4 bases and J lost 6, with 11 bases in between. This CDR3 contains 13 residues. Germline V gene data show CDR1 as SGHNT and CDR2 as YYREEE (reference sequence). The CDR3 is CASSGENGQPQHF. CDR3 DNA: TGTGCCAGCAGCGGAGAAAACGGTCAGCCCCAGCATTTT.

CDR3 loop: CASSARGPADTEAFF. The CDR3 DNA sequence: TGTGCCAGCAGCGCCCGGGGGCCAGCGGACACTGAAGCTTTCTTT. This chain uses TRBV9 with TRBJ1-1, with D possibly TRBD1 on 6 matching bases. V was cut by 3 bases and J by 3 bases, with 15 bases left in between. The CDR3 is made up of 15 amino acids. Germline CDR1 and CDR2: SGDLS and YYNGEE.

This chain connects TRBV3-1 (or the pseudogene TRBV3-2) to TRBJ1-6; the match to TRBD1 covers 10 bases. V dropped 4 bases and J dropped 10; count of bases not matched to a gene: 7. This CDR3 contains 15 residues. Germline V lookup: CDR1 LGHDT, CDR2 YNNKEL (reference sequence). This CDR3 is CASSPTGDRGSPLHF. CDR3 nucleotides: TGTGCCAGCAGCCCCACCGGGGACAGGGGCTCACCCCTCCACTTT.

CDR3 sequence (DNA): TGTGCTAGTGGTCAAGACAGGACCTACGAGCAGTACTTC. Translation gives CASGQDRTYEQYF. The rearrangement uses TRBV12-5 and TRBJ2-7; possible D gene TRBD1, 6 bases. The germline CDR1 and CDR2 sequences are LGHNT and FRNRAP. This CDR3 is 13 amino acids long. Trimming stripped 5 bases from V and 2 bases from J, with 10 bases between.

The gene calls are TRBV5-1 and TRBJ2-5; possibly TRBD1 for D (7 bases). Germline V CDR1 and CDR2: SGHRS, YFSETQ. Trimming stripped 4 bases from V and 4 bases from J, with 11 bases between. The CDR3 length is 13 residues. The CDR3 spells CASSLRGAETQYF. In nucleotides, the CDR3 is TGCGCCAGCAGCCTCAGGGGGGCAGAGACCCAGTACTTC.

This clone was detected only once. V gene TRBV6-4 combines with J gene TRBJ1-3; no definite D call. The CDR3 is 10 residues long. Trimming left V 10 bases short and J 4 bases short, with 5 bases between. Germline CDR1 MRHNA, CDR2 SNTAGT. In nucleotides, the CDR3 is TGTGCCAAAGAGGGAAACACCATATATTTT. It translates to CAKEGNTIYF.

The chain carries TRBV7-9 and TRBJ1-4, with a weak D call TRBD1 (6 bases). Trimming left V 6 bases short and J 0 bases short, with 14 bases between. The CDR3 sequence is 16 residues long. Germline-derived CDR1 and CDR2 are SEHNR and FQNEAQ (reference sequence). The CDR3 DNA is TGTGCCAGCAGACCGCCGGGGGCAACAACTAATGAAAAACTGTTTTTT. Its translation is CASRPPGATTNEKLFF.

This clone occurred once. V usage is TRBV19 and J usage is TRBJ2-2, with D tentatively TRBD2 (6 bases). The V gene's germline CDR1 is LNHDA and CDR2 SQIVND (reference sequence). The V end lost 5 bases, the J end lost 6 bases, and 16 bases lay between the germline ends. This CDR3 is built from 15 residues. The chain's CDR3 is CASSALASEAGELFF. CDR3 in DNA: TGTGCCAGTAGTGCATTAGCTAGCGAGGCCGGGGAGCTGTTTTTT.

With respect to this clone: This CDR3 is also generated by other DNA sequences in the sample. This chain links TRBV4-1 with TRBJ2-7; no clear D. CDR1 is MGHRA, CDR2 YSYEKL, per germline. CDR3 length: 17 amino acids. V lost 1 base and J 1 base, leaving 17 bases between the germline ends. Here the CDR3 DNA reads TGCGCCAGCAGCCAAGGGACGGCATCGTTTCGTTCCTACGAGCAGTACTTC. This gives the protein CASSQGTASFRSYEQYF.

Note on this clone: The germline gene is not matched at one end of the junction; a read error may be the cause. The rearrangement links TRBV7-2 to TRBJ2-2; 12 nucleotides align to TRBD2. The germline V gene has CDR1 SGHTA and CDR2 FQGNSA. The CDR3 contains 16 residues. The CDR3 here is CASSLAGGTNTGELFF. As DNA, the CDR3 is TGTGCCAGCAGCCTAGCGGGAGGGACGAACACCGGGGAGCTGTTTTTT.

The chain recombines TRBV4-1 with TRBJ2-7; 7 nucleotides align to TRBD2. This CDR3 region has 17 residues. Germline CDR1 is MGHRA and CDR2 is YSYEKL. The V gene end was trimmed by 0 bases and the J gene end by 6 bases; junction bases not matched to a gene: 14. The CDR3 DNA reads TGCGCCAGCAGCCAAGATCCTGGGAGCGGGACTTTAAGCGAGCAGTACTTC. Translation gives CASSQDPGSGTLSEQYF.

The chain carries TRBV12-1 and TRBJ2-7; the table's D call, TRBD2, was not checked against the DNA. TRBV12-1 is termed a pseudogene. The CDR3 extends over 19 amino acids. CDR3 loop: CASSFSFAQCGRAAYEQYF. As DNA, the CDR3 is TGTGCCAGCAGCTTCTCTTTCGCCCAGTGCGGGAGGGCCGCCTACGAGCAGTACTTC.

This clone was found a few times. The chain recombines TRBV3-1 (or the pseudogene TRBV3-2) with TRBJ1-1; D gene uncertain. The CDR3 totals 15 residues. The germline gives CDR1 LGHDT, CDR2 YNNKEL (reference sequence). Trimming removed 4 bases at V and 0 bases at J, with 12 bases between. CDR3 bases: TGTGCCAGCAGCCTGATGGCGGATATGAACACTGAAGCTTTCTTT. Translation: CASSLMADMNTEAFF.

This rearrangement joins TRBV5-5 to TRBJ2-1; D call uncertain. The CDR3 is 11 residues long. The germline V gene has CDR1 SGHKS and CDR2 YYEKEE (reference sequence). Trimming took 4 bases from V and 12 from J, leaving 11 bases between them. The CDR3 DNA reads TGTGCCAGCAGCGCGTCACATTGGCAGTTCTTC. Protein: CASSASHWQFF.

The chain has TRBV24-1 and TRBJ2-2; D ambiguous. CDR1 and CDR2 (germline): KGHDR, SFDVKD. The CDR3 totals 14 residues. Trimming left V 3 bases short and J 8 bases short, with 12 bases between. The CDR3 spells CATSDPRGPGELFF. The CDR3 bases are TGTGCCACCAGTGATCCTCGTGGTCCGGGGGAGCTGTTTTTT.

This CDR3 reads CASSFRDRGAGGYTF. The DNA of the CDR3 is TGTGCCAGCAGTTTTCGGGACAGGGGAGCGGGGGGCTACACCTTC. The chain combines TRBV27 with TRBJ1-2; 10 bases map to TRBD1. This CDR3 is 15 amino acids long. CDR1 and CDR2 from the germline V gene are MNHEY and SMNVEV (reference sequence). After removal of 3 bases from V and 8 bases from J, the junction contained 9 bases not matched to a gene.

V usage is TRBV13 and J usage is TRBJ2-1; 7 bases are shared with TRBD2. CDR1 is PRHDT and CDR2 is FYEKMQ in the germline V gene (reference sequence). V lost 4 bases to trimming and J lost 0 bases; unmatched junction nucleotides: 6. The CDR3 has 16 amino acids. The DNA of the CDR3 is TGTGCCAGCAGCTCACTTGGGGGGGACTCCTACAATGAGCAGTTCTTC. Protein: CASSSLGGDSYNEQFF. The full variable domain, with the rest looked up from reference TRBV13 and TRBJ2-1, is AAGVIQSPRHLIKEKRETATLKCYPIPRHDTVYWYQQGPGQDPQFLISFYEKMQSDKGSIPDRFSAQQFSDYHSELNMSSLELGDSALYFCASSSLGGDSYNEQFFGPGTRLTVL.

This chain links TRBV5-1 with TRBJ1-5; TRBD1 matches 7 bases. CDR1 SGHRS and CDR2 YFSETQ come from the germline V gene. J was trimmed by 4 bases and V by 4 bases; bases with no gene match: 8. The CDR3 consists of 15 residues. In DNA form, the CDR3 reads TGCGCCAGCAGCATTACAGGGGATGAGAATCAGCCCCAGCATTTT. Translated, it gives CASSITGDENQPQHF. The full variable domain, completed using reference TRBV5-1 and TRBJ1-5, is KAGVTQTPRYLIKTRGQQVTLSCSPISGHRSVSWYQQTPGQGLQFLFEYFSETQRNKGNFPGRFSGRQFSNSRSEMNVSTLELGDSALYLCASSITGDENQPQHFGDGTRLSIL.

The V gene is TRBV7-2, the J gene TRBJ1-2; 8 nucleotides line up with TRBD1. The CDR3 totals 14 residues. Trimming took 5 bases from V and 4 from J; bases not matched to a gene: 6. Germline loops: CDR1 SGHTA, CDR2 FQGNSA. CDR3 sequence reads: CASSPQQGVYGYTF. The DNA of the CDR3 is TGTGCCAGCAGCCCCCAACAGGGGGTCTATGGCTACACCTTC.